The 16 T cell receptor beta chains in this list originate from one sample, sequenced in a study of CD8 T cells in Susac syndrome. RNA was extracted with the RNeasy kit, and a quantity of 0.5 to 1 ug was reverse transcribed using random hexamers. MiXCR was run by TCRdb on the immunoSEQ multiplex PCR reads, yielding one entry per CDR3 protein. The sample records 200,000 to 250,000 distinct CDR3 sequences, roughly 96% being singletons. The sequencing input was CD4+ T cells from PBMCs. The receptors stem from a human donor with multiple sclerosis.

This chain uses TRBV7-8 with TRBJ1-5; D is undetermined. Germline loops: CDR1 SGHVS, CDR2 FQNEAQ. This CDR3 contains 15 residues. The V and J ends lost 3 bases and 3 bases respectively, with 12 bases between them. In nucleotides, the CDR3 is TGTGCCAGCAGCTTGAGTTGGCAAAACAATCAGCCCCAGCATTTT. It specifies CASSLSWQNNQPQHF.

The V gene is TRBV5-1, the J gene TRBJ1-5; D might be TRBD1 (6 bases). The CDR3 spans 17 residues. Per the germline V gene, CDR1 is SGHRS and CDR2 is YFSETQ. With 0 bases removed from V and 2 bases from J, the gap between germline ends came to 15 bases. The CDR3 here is CASSLGPGDDGNQPQHF. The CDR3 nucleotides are TGCGCCAGCAGCTTGGGCCCAGGGGATGACGGCAATCAGCCCCAGCATTTT.

CDR3 DNA: TGCAGCGTCCTATCTAGCGGGAGCTACAATGAGCAGTTCTTC. Translated: CSVLSSGSYNEQFF. V and J are TRBV29-1 and TRBJ2-1, with 10 bases lining up with TRBD2. CDR1 is SQVTM and CDR2 is ANQGSEA in the germline V gene. The CDR3 is made up of 14 amino acids. With 6 bases clipped from V and 3 bases from J, the junction kept 5 bases outside the gene matches.

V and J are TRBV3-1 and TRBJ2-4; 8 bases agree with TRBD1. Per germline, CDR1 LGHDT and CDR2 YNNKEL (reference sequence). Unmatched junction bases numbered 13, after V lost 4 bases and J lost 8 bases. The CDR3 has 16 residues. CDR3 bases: TGTGCCAGCAGCCGATTCATCCGACAGGGGACGGACATTCAGTACTTC. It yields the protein CASSRFIRQGTDIQYF.

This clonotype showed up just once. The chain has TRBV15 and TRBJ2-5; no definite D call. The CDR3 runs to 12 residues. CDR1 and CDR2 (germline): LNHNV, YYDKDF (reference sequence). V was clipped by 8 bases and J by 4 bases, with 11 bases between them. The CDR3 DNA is TGTGCCACCGCCCAGGACGGAGAGACCCAGTACTTC. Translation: CATAQDGETQYF.

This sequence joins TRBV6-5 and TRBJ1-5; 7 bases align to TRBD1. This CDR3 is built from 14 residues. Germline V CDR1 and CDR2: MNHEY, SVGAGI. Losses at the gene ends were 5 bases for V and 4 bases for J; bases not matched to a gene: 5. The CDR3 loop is CASSVDRVNQPQHF. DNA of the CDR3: TGTGCCAGCAGTGTAGACAGGGTAAATCAGCCCCAGCATTTT.

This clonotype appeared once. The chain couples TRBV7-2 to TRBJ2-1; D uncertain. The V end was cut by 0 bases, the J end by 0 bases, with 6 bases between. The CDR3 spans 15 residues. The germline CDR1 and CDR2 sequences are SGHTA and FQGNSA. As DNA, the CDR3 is TGTGCCAGCAGCTTAGCGTTTGGCTCCTACAATGAGCAGTTCTTC. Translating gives CASSLAFGSYNEQFF.

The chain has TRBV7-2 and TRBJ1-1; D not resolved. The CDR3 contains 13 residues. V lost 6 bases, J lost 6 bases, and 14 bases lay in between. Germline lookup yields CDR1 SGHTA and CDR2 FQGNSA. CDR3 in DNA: TGTGCCAGCAGTAGCCGAGGTTTTTCTGAAGCTTTCTTT. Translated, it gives CASSSRGFSEAFF.

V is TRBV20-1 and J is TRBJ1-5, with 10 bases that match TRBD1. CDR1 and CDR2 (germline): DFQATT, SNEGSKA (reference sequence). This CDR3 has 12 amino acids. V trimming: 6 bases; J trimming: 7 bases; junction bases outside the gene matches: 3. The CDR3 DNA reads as TGCAGTGCCGGACAGGGGGAGCAGCCCCAGCATTTT. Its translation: CSAGQGEQPQHF.

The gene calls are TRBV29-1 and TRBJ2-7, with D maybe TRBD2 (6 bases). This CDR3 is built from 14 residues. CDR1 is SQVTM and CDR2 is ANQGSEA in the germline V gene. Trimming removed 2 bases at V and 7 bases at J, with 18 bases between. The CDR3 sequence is CSVERAGWSGEQYF. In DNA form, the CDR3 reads TGCAGCGTTGAAAGGGCGGGCTGGAGCGGGGAGCAGTACTTC.

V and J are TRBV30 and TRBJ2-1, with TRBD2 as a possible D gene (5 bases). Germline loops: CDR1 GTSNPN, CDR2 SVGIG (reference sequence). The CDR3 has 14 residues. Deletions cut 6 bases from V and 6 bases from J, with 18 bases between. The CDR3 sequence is CACSWSGWGNEQFF. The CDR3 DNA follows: TGTGCCTGCAGCTGGAGCGGTTGGGGCAATGAGCAGTTCTTC. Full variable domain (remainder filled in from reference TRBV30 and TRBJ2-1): SQTIHQWPATLVQPVGSPLSLECTVEGTSNPNLYWYRQAAGRGLQLLFYSVGIGQISSEVPQNLSASRPQDRQFILSSKKLLLSDSGFYLCACSWSGWGNEQFFGPGTRLTVL.

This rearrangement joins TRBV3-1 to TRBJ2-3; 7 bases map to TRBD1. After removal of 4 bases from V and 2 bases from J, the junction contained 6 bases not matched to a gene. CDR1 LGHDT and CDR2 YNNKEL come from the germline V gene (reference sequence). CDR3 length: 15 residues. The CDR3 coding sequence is TGTGCCAGCAGCCTACTAGGGACAGTCACAGATACGCAGTATTTT. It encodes CASSLLGTVTDTQYF.

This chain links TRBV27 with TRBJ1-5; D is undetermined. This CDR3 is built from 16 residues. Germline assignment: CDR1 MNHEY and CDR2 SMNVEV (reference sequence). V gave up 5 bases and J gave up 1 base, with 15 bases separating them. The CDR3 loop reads CASSRNSYGSNQPQHF. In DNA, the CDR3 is TGTGCCAGCAGTCGAAACAGTTACGGAAGCAATCAGCCCCAGCATTTT.

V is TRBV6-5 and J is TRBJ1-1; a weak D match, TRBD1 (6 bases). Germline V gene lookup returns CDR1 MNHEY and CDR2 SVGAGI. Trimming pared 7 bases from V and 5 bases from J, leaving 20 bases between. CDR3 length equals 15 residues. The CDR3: CASTQQLGGVTEAFF. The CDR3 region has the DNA TGTGCCAGCACCCAACAACTCGGGGGCGTGACTGAAGCTTTCTTT.

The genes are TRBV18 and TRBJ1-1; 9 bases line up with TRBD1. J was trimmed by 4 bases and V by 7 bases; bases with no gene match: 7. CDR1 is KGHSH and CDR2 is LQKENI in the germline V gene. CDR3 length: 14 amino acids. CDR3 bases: TGTGCCAGCTTACAACAGGGGGCGGGCACTGAAGCTTTCTTT. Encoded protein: CASLQQGAGTEAFF.

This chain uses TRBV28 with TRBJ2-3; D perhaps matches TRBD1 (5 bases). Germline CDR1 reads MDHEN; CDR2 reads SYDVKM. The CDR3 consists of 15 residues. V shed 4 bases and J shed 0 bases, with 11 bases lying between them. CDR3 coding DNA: TGTGCCAGCAGTTCGACAGTAACTAGCACAGATACGCAGTATTTT. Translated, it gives CASSSTVTSTDTQYF.